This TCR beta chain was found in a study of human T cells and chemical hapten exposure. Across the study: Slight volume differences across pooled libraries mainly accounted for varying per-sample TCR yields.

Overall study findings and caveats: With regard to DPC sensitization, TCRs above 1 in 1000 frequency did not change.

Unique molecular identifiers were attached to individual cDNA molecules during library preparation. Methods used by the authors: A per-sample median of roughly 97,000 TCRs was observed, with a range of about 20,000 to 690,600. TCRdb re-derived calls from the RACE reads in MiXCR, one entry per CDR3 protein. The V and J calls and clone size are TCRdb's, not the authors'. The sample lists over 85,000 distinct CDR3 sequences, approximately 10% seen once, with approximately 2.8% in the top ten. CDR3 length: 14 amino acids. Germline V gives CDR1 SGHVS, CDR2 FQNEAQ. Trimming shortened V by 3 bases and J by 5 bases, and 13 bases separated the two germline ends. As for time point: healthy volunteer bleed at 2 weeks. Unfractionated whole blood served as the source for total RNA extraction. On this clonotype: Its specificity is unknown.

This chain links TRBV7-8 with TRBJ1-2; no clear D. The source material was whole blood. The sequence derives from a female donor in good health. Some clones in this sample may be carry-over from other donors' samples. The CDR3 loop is CASSFHFRGYGYTF. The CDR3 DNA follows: TGTGCCAGCAGCTTCCATTTCCGGGGTTATGGCTACACCTTC.